This entry is about one T cell receptor (beta chain). Antigen: not known. This sample was taken from a study of blood T cells in healthy people across ages. Sample-barcoded 5' priming and a J-beta primer mix drove a second PCR of roughly 7 to 11 cycles. In TCRdb, the 5' RACE reads were re-called with MiXCR into one record per CDR3 protein. The sample yields about 1,400,000 distinct CDR3 sequences, approximately 42% seen once. Study conclusions and caveats: Without sorted subsets, naive and antigen-experienced compartments could not be conclusively compared.

The J segment lost 2 bases and the V segment lost 4 bases, leaving 11 bases of the junction unmatched. The V gene's germline CDR1 is SGHTA and CDR2 FQGNSA. CDR3 size: 19 residues. Input material: blood. This rearrangement joins TRBV7-2 to TRBJ2-2; TRBD2 matches 12 bases. This receptor was identified in a woman in her late teens or twenties in good health. CDR3 sequence reads: CASSSRIGLAGTNTGELFF. CDR3 nucleotides: TGTGCCAGCAGCTCTAGAATTGGACTAGCGGGGACAAACACCGGGGAGCTGTTTTTT.